These T cell receptor beta chains were read from a single sample in a study of T cell responses to AZD1222 COVID-19 vaccine. TCRdb's copy holds only in-frame clones and misses some; the assay was immunoSEQ multiplex PCR. This table holds around 95,000 clones, more than 70% found once. The material was peripheral blood, obtained on day 0 of MenACWY control vaccination. The source of these receptors is an adult in good health. Each CDR3 is given with its conserved first and last residue. A D gene is named only where the DNA matches it firmly. For some rows the clone size is stated as once, few or many, or as a class when expanded; others skip it.

CDR3nt: TGTGCCAGTAGTATAGACACAGGAGGACGCGGAAACACCATATATTTT
CDR3aa: CASSIDTGGRGNTIYF
abundance: .
j_gene: TRBJ1-3
v_gene: TRBV19
d_gene: .

CDR3nt: TGTGCCAGCAGCCAAGGGACAGGGGGTAGCAATCAGCCCCAGCATTTT
CDR3aa: CASSQGTGGSNQPQHF
abundance: few
j_gene: TRBJ1-5
v_gene: TRBV3-1/TRBV3-2
d_gene: TRBD1

CDR3nt: TGTGCCAGCAGTTTTGGGAGGGGGCCCTACGAGCAGTACTTC
CDR3aa: CASSFGRGPYEQYF
abundance: .
j_gene: TRBJ2-7
v_gene: TRBV28
d_gene: .

CDR3nt: TGTGCCAGCAGTGAGGTCTCGGCGAACACTGAAGCTTTCTTT
CDR3aa: CASSEVSANTEAFF
abundance: .
j_gene: TRBJ1-1
v_gene: TRBV2
d_gene: .

CDR3nt: TGTGCCAGCAGCCCCGGAGAGGGGGTGAGTCGGACAGATACGCAGTATTTT
CDR3aa: CASSPGEGVSRTDTQYF
abundance: few
j_gene: TRBJ2-3
v_gene: TRBV7-9
d_gene: .

CDR3nt: TGTGCCAGCAGCCAGAGTAGGTCCGGAAACACCATATATTTT
CDR3aa: CASSQSRSGNTIYF
abundance: .
j_gene: TRBJ1-3
v_gene: TRBV7-8
d_gene: .

CDR3nt: TGCGCCAGCAGCCAAGATGGATGGACTAGCATAGATACGCAGTATTTT
CDR3aa: CASSQDGWTSIDTQYF
abundance: .
j_gene: TRBJ2-3
v_gene: TRBV4-3
d_gene: TRBD2

CDR3nt: TGCGCCAGCAGCTTGGGAGGACAGGGAAGAACTGAAGCTTTCTTT
CDR3aa: CASSLGGQGRTEAFF
abundance: .
j_gene: TRBJ1-1
v_gene: TRBV5-1
d_gene: TRBD1

CDR3nt: TGTGCCAGCAGCTCCCAGGGTACTAGCAATCAGCCCCAGCATTTT
CDR3aa: CASSSQGTSNQPQHF
abundance: .
j_gene: TRBJ1-5
v_gene: TRBV7-8
d_gene: .

CDR3nt: TGCGCCAGCAAGACTTTAAGGGCAGGAGATCGGGGCTACACCTTC
CDR3aa: CASKTLRAGDRGYTF
abundance: .
j_gene: TRBJ1-2
v_gene: TRBV5-1
d_gene: .

CDR3nt: TGTGCCAGCAGCTCTCGACAGGGGTTAATTGGAACCCAGTACTTC
CDR3aa: CASSSRQGLIGTQYF
abundance: .
j_gene: TRBJ2-5
v_gene: TRBV28
d_gene: TRBD1

CDR3nt: TGCAGCGTGGACAGGGGGGGCACTGAAGCTTTCTTT
CDR3aa: CSVDRGGTEAFF
abundance: .
j_gene: TRBJ1-1
v_gene: TRBV29-1
d_gene: TRBD1

CDR3nt: TGCAGTGCTCTGGCGACATTTGAAGCTTTCTTT
CDR3aa: CSALATFEAFF
abundance: .
j_gene: TRBJ1-1
v_gene: TRBV20-1
d_gene: .

CDR3nt: TGTGCCAGCAGTCCGACATGGACAGGGTTATACGAGCAGTACTTC
CDR3aa: CASSPTWTGLYEQYF
abundance: .
j_gene: TRBJ2-7
v_gene: TRBV28
d_gene: TRBD1

CDR3nt: TGTGCCAGTAGTATAGGCGGCGGCCTAGCCAAAAACATTCAGTACTTC
CDR3aa: CASSIGGGLAKNIQYF
abundance: .
j_gene: TRBJ2-4
v_gene: TRBV19
d_gene: .

CDR3nt: TGTGCCAGCAGCGCGGCGGGTTTTCATATGAACACTGAAGCTTTCTTT
CDR3aa: CASSAAGFHMNTEAFF
abundance: few
j_gene: TRBJ1-1
v_gene: TRBV9
d_gene: .

CDR3nt: TGTGCCAGCAGTGAGGAGGGGGGCCGGCCCCAGCATTTT
CDR3aa: CASSEEGGRPQHF
abundance: .
j_gene: TRBJ1-5
v_gene: TRBV6-4
d_gene: .

CDR3nt: TGTGCCAGCAGACTCTGGGACGGGGGGTTCTATGGCTACACCTTC
CDR3aa: CASRLWDGGFYGYTF
abundance: .
j_gene: TRBJ1-2
v_gene: TRBV28
d_gene: .

CDR3nt: TGTGCCAGCAGCCAATCGAGGGGGACTAATGAAAAACTGTTTTTT
CDR3aa: CASSQSRGTNEKLFF
abundance: .
j_gene: TRBJ1-4
v_gene: TRBV16
d_gene: .

CDR3nt: TGCGCCAGCAGCCAAGATAGGTCAGGGGACTTACTTAACTATGGCTACACCTTC
CDR3aa: CASSQDRSGDLLNYGYTF
abundance: .
j_gene: TRBJ1-2
v_gene: TRBV4-1
d_gene: .

CDR3nt: TGTGCCAGCAGTTACGGAGGCATGGCGGGAGGAGATACGCAGTATTTT
CDR3aa: CASSYGGMAGGDTQYF
abundance: .
j_gene: TRBJ2-3
v_gene: TRBV6-2/TRBV6-3
d_gene: TRBD2

CDR3nt: TGTGCCAGCAGCTCTACAGGGGGATTTGGCGAGCAGTACTTC
CDR3aa: CASSSTGGFGEQYF
abundance: .
j_gene: TRBJ2-7
v_gene: TRBV7-9
d_gene: TRBD1

CDR3nt: TGTGCCAGCAGTTCTGGGGACAGGGTCTACGAGCAGTACTTC
CDR3aa: CASSSGDRVYEQYF
abundance: .
j_gene: TRBJ2-7
v_gene: TRBV28
d_gene: TRBD1